This T cell receptor beta chain was recovered during a study of blood T cell repertoires in COVID-19. The CDR3 is 12 amino acids. Trimming removed 3 bases from V and 14 bases from J, with 14 bases in between. Per the germline V gene, CDR1 is KGHDR and CDR2 is SFDVKD. Produced via immunoSEQ multiplex PCR; TCRdb's table is partial and in-frame only. The sample consists of about 200,000 clones, around nine tenths of them appearing once. Sequencing was carried out using peripheral blood. The source of this sequence is a man aged 60 to 69 with acute or convalescent COVID-19. The genes are TRBV24-1 and TRBJ2-3, with D possibly TRBD2 on 6 matching bases. The CDR3 DNA reads as TGTGCCACCAGTGATAGGTCCCGGGGGTGGTATTTT. Encoded protein: CATSDRSRGWYF.